The sequence of this TCR beta chain was determined in a study of control samples from healthy donors and cancer patients. CDR1 is ENHRY and CDR2 is SYGVKD in the germline V gene. The CDR3 has 15 amino acids. Trimming took off 0 bases at V and 8 bases at J, with 14 bases between the two ends. The table came from immunoSEQ multiplex PCR; TCRdb's copy has only in-frame clones and leaves some out. The sample has 75,000 to 90,000 clones, roughly 90% seen once. Sequencing was carried out using PBMCs. V usage is TRBV10-3 and J usage is TRBJ1-5; possibly TRBD1 for D (5 bases). The receptor was derived from a woman aged 45 to 65 with colorectal cancer. The CDR3 sequence: CAISESQGYSEPQHF. In nucleotides, the CDR3 is TGTGCCATCAGTGAGTCTCAGGGTTATAGCGAGCCCCAGCATTTT.